The 19 T cell receptor beta chains given below trace back to one sample, sequenced in a study of shared clonotypes between healthy human individuals. Profiling relied on immunoSEQ multiplex PCR, and the TCRdb table lists in-frame clones only, not all of them. The sample has about 1.5 million clones; approximately 98% are singletons. The sequencing sample was made of naive CD4+ T cells sorted from blood. This sample's subset: CD45RA+ positively selected. The receptors derive from a man aged 30 to 45 in good health.

This clone was recorded only once. The V call is TRBV28, the J call TRBJ2-2; 8 bases align to TRBD2. CDR1 and CDR2 (germline): MDHEN, SYDVKM. Unmatched junction bases numbered 0, after V lost 5 bases and J lost 1 base. This CDR3 region has 14 residues. CDR3 bases: TGTGCCAGCAGTGGGACTAGGAACACCGGGGAGCTGTTTTTT. Protein product: CASSGTRNTGELFF.

The chain links TRBV11-2 to TRBJ2-4; TRBD2 matches 7 bases. Germline V gene sequence: CDR1 SGHAT, CDR2 FQNNGV. J lost 7 bases, V lost 5 bases, and 8 bases had no gene match. The CDR3 runs to 14 residues. Here the CDR3 reads CASSIEGRENIQYF. The CDR3 DNA sequence: TGTGCCAGCAGCATCGAGGGGCGGGAGAACATTCAGTACTTC.

Of note for this clone: The identical CDR3 is also encoded by other nucleotide sequences in the sample. V gene TRBV9 combines with J gene TRBJ1-1; D unclear. Trimming shortened V by 0 bases and J by 0 bases, and 9 bases separated the two germline ends. Germline assignment: CDR1 SGDLS and CDR2 YYNGEE. CDR3 size: 15 residues. The CDR3 sequence: CASSVGGRLNTEAFF. The CDR3 DNA reads as TGTGCCAGCAGCGTAGGCGGCAGATTGAACACTGAAGCTTTCTTT. The whole variable domain, filled in from reference TRBV9 and TRBJ1-1, reads DSGVTQTPKHLITATGQRVTLRCSPRSGDLSVYWYQQSLDQGLQFLIQYYNGEERAKGNILERFSAQQFPDLHSELNLSSLELGDSALYFCASSVGGRLNTEAFFGQGTRLTVV.

This chain uses TRBV7-9 with TRBJ2-6, with a possible D match to TRBD1 (6 bases). The CDR3 length is 18 residues. From germline, CDR1 is SEHNR and CDR2 FQNEAQ (reference sequence). V was trimmed by 3 bases and J by 0 bases, leaving 15 bases between them. CDR3 in amino acids: CASSFGGGALSGANVLTF. The CDR3 DNA sequence: TGTGCCAGCAGCTTCGGTGGGGGCGCTCTCTCTGGGGCCAACGTCCTGACTTTC.

The chain carries TRBV7-9 and TRBJ2-2; TRBD1 is a possible D gene (6 bases). The CDR3 is 15 residues long. In germline, CDR1 is SEHNR, CDR2 FQNEAQ (reference sequence). Trimming pared 7 bases from V and 0 bases from J, leaving 12 bases between. The CDR3 reads CASIEQGPNTGELFF. CDR3 bases: TGTGCCAGCATCGAACAGGGACCGAACACCGGGGAGCTGTTTTTT.

The CDR3 is CASSLVPAGDEQFF. In DNA form, the CDR3 reads TGTGCCAGCAGCTTAGTTCCCGCCGGGGATGAGCAGTTCTTC. The chain is built from TRBV11-2 and TRBJ2-1, with D perhaps TRBD2 (5 bases). Deletions cut 1 base from V and 8 bases from J, with 12 bases between. Germline lookup yields CDR1 SGHAT and CDR2 FQNNGV. CDR3 length: 14 residues.

The rearrangement uses TRBV27 and TRBJ2-3; 10 nucleotides line up with TRBD2. CDR1 MNHEY and CDR2 SMNVEV come from the germline V gene (reference sequence). The CDR3 spans 15 residues. Trimming took 6 bases from V and 3 from J; bases not matched to a gene: 6. The CDR3 region has the DNA TGTGCCAGCAGCCAGCTAGCGGGAGTTACAGATACGCAGTATTTT. Translated, it gives CASSQLAGVTDTQYF.

J is TRBJ2-3 and V is TRBV7-2; D is unresolved. Germline CDR1 is SGHTA and CDR2 is FQGNSA. The CDR3 totals 12 residues. The V end was cut by 3 bases, the J end by 6 bases, with 7 bases between. The CDR3 region has the DNA TGTGCCAGCAGCTTCTCCCGCGATACGCAGTATTTT. Its translation is CASSFSRDTQYF.

This clone was recorded once. The same CDR3 arises from other DNA sequences in this sample as well. This rearrangement joins TRBV7-2 to TRBJ2-5, with a tentative D call TRBD2 (6 bases). The CDR3 length is 14 residues. Germline CDR1 SGHTA, CDR2 FQGNSA. V was trimmed by 1 base and J by 2 bases, leaving 8 bases between them. The CDR3 DNA is TGTGCCAGCAGCTTAGGGCGGGGACAAGAGACCCAGTACTTC. Residues: CASSLGRGQETQYF.

The chain combines TRBV5-4 with TRBJ1-3, with D perhaps TRBD1 (5 bases). The CDR3 consists of 15 residues. Germline CDR1 and CDR2: SGHNT and YYREEE (reference sequence). The V end lost 4 bases, the J end lost 2 bases, and 13 bases lay between the germline ends. The CDR3 DNA is TGTGCCAGCAGCGGTGGGACGCAAACTGGAAACACCATATATTTT. This codes for CASSGGTQTGNTIYF.

CDR3 coding DNA: TGTGCCAGCAGCTTATCGGGATCCATACCGGGACAAGAAAAACTGTTTTTT. It encodes CASSLSGSIPGQEKLFF. This chain uses TRBV7-9 with TRBJ1-4; TRBD1 is a possible D gene (6 bases). The CDR3 loop spans 17 amino acids. Germline CDR1 and CDR2: SEHNR and FQNEAQ (reference sequence). Trimming pared 2 bases from V and 8 bases from J, leaving 21 bases between. The whole variable domain, filled in from reference TRBV7-9 and TRBJ1-4, reads DTGVSQNPRHKITKRGQNVTFRCDPISEHNRLYWYRQTLGQGPEFLTYFQNEAQLEKSRLLSDRFSAERPKGSFSTLEIQRTEQGDSAMYLCASSLSGSIPGQEKLFFGSGTQLSVL.

The chain links TRBV27 to TRBJ2-1, with 10 positions matching TRBD2. The V gene end was trimmed by 1 base and the J gene end by 7 bases; junction bases not matched to a gene: 4. Germline values: CDR1 MNHEY, CDR2 SMNVEV (reference sequence). This CDR3 is built from 15 residues. CDR3 sequence reads: CASSLYQREGNEQFF. In DNA, the CDR3 is TGTGCCAGCAGTTTATACCAGCGGGAGGGTAATGAGCAGTTCTTC.

The V and J genes are TRBV5-5 and TRBJ2-5; D possibly corresponds to TRBD1 (5 bases). The CDR3 consists of 12 residues. Between the trimmed V and J ends, which lost 3 bases and 5 bases, there was a span of 8 bases. Germline assignment: CDR1 SGHKS and CDR2 YYEKEE (reference sequence). The CDR3 sequence: CASSSTAETQYF. In DNA, the CDR3 is TGTGCCAGCAGCTCGACAGCGGAGACCCAGTACTTC. Drawing the rest from reference TRBV5-5 and TRBJ2-5, the complete variable domain is DAGVTQSPTHLIKTRGQQVTLRCSPISGHKSVSWYQQVLGQGPQFIFQYYEKEERGRGNFPDRFSARQFPNYSSELNVNALLLGDSALYLCASSSTAETQYFGPGTRLLVL.

The CDR3, as DNA: TGCGCCAGCAGCTGGACGGGACCTCCGGGCCGGGAGACCCAGTACTTC. This encodes CASSWTGPPGRETQYF. This chain uses TRBV5-1 with TRBJ2-5; D may be TRBD1 or TRBD2 (5 bases each). The V gene's germline CDR1 is SGHRS and CDR2 YFSETQ. The CDR3 consists of 16 residues. The V gene lost 3 bases and the J gene lost 5 bases, with 20 bases spanning the gap. The whole variable domain, remainder taken from reference TRBV5-1 and TRBJ2-5, is KAGVTQTPRYLIKTRGQQVTLSCSPISGHRSVSWYQQTPGQGLQFLFEYFSETQRNKGNFPGRFSGRQFSNSRSEMNVSTLELGDSALYLCASSWTGPPGRETQYFGPGTRLLVL.

The chain joins TRBV14 to TRBJ2-1; 7 nucleotides line up with TRBD1. With 0 bases clipped from V and 3 bases from J, the junction kept 8 bases outside the gene matches. CDR3 length: 17 amino acids. Germline V gene sequence: CDR1 SGHDN, CDR2 FVKESK. CDR3 in DNA: TGTGCCAGCAGCCAAGATCGTCCGGGACAGTACTACAATGAGCAGTTCTTC. Its translation is CASSQDRPGQYYNEQFF.

V gene TRBV28 combines with J gene TRBJ1-2; TRBD1 agrees at 8 bases. Germline V gene lookup returns CDR1 MDHEN and CDR2 SYDVKM. This CDR3 is built from 14 residues. V gave up 5 bases and J gave up 7 bases; unmatched junction bases: 9. CDR3 amino acids: CASSREQGGGGYTF. CDR3 nucleotides: TGTGCCAGCAGTCGAGAACAGGGGGGCGGTGGCTACACCTTC.

The chain recombines TRBV9 with TRBJ2-7, with 7 bases matching TRBD1. Germline CDR1 is SGDLS and CDR2 is YYNGEE. The V and J ends lost 0 bases and 4 bases, in that order; junction bases with no gene match: 10. The CDR3 consists of 16 residues. CDR3 DNA sequence: TGTGCCAGCAGCGTAGCCCCAGGGGGTGCCGGATACGAGCAGTACTTC. Amino acids: CASSVAPGGAGYEQYF. Supplemented by reference TRBV9 and TRBJ2-7, the full variable domain reads DSGVTQTPKHLITATGQRVTLRCSPRSGDLSVYWYQQSLDQGLQFLIQYYNGEERAKGNILERFSAQQFPDLHSELNLSSLELGDSALYFCASSVAPGGAGYEQYFGPGTRLTVT.

A single count supports this clone. The V gene is TRBV5-1, the J gene TRBJ1-1; no firm D call. CDR1 and CDR2 from the germline V gene are SGHRS and YFSETQ. CDR3 length: 14 amino acids. V was shortened by 2 bases and J by 4 bases, with 12 bases between the two germline ends. The DNA for the CDR3 is TGCGCCAGCAGCTTAAAGTGGGAGGGCACTGAAGCTTTCTTT. Translating gives CASSLKWEGTEAFF.

This chain connects TRBV28 to TRBJ2-4; 11 positions match TRBD1. Germline-derived CDR1 and CDR2 are MDHEN and SYDVKM. V dropped 5 bases and J dropped 6; count of bases not matched to a gene: 12. This CDR3 has 17 residues. The CDR3 DNA is TGTGCCAGCAGTCCCTACCTGGACAGGGGGCATGGAAACATTCAGTACTTC. Protein: CASSPYLDRGHGNIQYF.